This T cell receptor (beta chain) was observed in a study of T-cell reconstitution after alpha-beta-depleted transplantation in children. V lost 4 bases and J lost 6; bases outside the gene matches: 9. Germline CDR1 SGHRS, CDR2 YFSETQ. The CDR3 totals 15 residues. Unique molecular identifiers featured in how the TCRbeta library was prepared. MiXCR, run by TCRdb on the PCR reads, gives a single entry per CDR3 protein. The profile shows 380,000 or so distinct CDR3 sequences, approximately 12% of them singletons. Many counts were recorded for this clonotype. The rearrangement joins TRBV5-1 to TRBJ2-1; TRBD2 aligns across 8 bases. The receptor was derived from a human donor who donated a stem cell graft to a child with Fanconi anemia. Sequenced material: PBMCs, taken from the stem cell graft. Here the CDR3 DNA reads TGCGCCAGCAGCGCTTCGGGGGGGCCCCGCAATGAGCAGTTCTTC. Its translation: CASSASGGPRNEQFF.